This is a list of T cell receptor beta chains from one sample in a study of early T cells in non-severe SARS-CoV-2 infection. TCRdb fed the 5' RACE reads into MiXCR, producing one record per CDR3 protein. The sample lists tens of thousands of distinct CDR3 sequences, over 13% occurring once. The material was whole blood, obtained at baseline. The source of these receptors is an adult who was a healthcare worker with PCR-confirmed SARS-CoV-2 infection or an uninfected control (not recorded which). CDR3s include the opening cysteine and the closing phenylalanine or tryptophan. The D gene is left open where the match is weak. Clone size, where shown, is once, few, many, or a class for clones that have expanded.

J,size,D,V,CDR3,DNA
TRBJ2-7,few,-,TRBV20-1,CSARASYEQYF,TGCAGTGCTAGAGCCAGCTACGAGCAGTACTTC
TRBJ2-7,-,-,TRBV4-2,CASSQDLQEQYF,TGTGCCAGCAGCCAAGATTTACAGGAGCAGTACTTC
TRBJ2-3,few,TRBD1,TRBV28,CASSAAGGADTQYF,TGTGCCAGCAGTGCCGCAGGGGGCGCGGATACGCAGTATTTT
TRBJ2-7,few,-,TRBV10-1,CASREGQIPYEQYF,TGCGCCAGCAGGGAGGGACAGATCCCCTACGAGCAGTACTTC
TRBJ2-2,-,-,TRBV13,CASSSWGHTNTGELFF,TGTGCCAGCAGCTCATGGGGGCATACCAACACCGGGGAGCTGTTTTTT
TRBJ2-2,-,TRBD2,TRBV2,CASSQMAGGLFF,TGTGCCAGCAGCCAGATGGCGGGAGGGCTGTTTTTT
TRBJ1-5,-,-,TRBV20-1,CSAVDGDHPYSNQPQHF,TGCAGTGCTGTAGACGGGGACCATCCTTATAGCAATCAGCCCCAGCATTTT
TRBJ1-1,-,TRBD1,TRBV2,CASRWQGALGEAFF,TGTGCCAGCAGATGGCAGGGGGCTCTAGGGGAAGCTTTCTTT
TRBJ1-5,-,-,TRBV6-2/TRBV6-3,CASRSFGSQPQHF,TGTGCCAGCAGGTCGTTTGGGTCCCAGCCCCAGCATTTT
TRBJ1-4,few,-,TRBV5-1,CASSLGGTNEKLFF,TGCGCCAGCAGCTTGGGGGGAACTAATGAAAAACTGTTTTTT
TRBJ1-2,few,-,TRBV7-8,CASSLMGRQRLNYGYTF,TGTGCCAGCAGCTTAATGGGCAGACAGAGGCTAAACTATGGCTACACCTTC
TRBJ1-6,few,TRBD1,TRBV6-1,CASSESLGTAFYSPLHF,TGTGCCAGCAGTGAAAGCCTGGGGACAGCCTTTTATTCACCCCTCCACTTT
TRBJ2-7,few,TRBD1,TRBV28,CASSLDRAHEQYF,TGTGCCAGCAGTCTGGACAGGGCGCACGAGCAGTACTTC
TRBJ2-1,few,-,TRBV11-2,CASSLDQIGTWQFF,TGTGCCAGCAGCTTAGATCAAATCGGGACATGGCAGTTCTTC
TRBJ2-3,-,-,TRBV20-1,CSASSLGGAGGDTQYF,TGCAGTGCTAGTAGTTTAGGGGGGGCCGGAGGAGATACGCAGTATTTT
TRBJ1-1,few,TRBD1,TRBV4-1,CASSREGGGEAFF,TGCGCCAGCAGCCGAGAAGGAGGGGGCGAAGCTTTCTTT
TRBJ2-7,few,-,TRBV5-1,CASSSGQSPEQYF,TGCGCCAGCAGCTCCGGACAATCGCCCGAGCAGTACTTC
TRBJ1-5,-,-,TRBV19,CASRANIGGNQPQHF,TGTGCCAGTAGAGCCAATATCGGGGGCAATCAGCCCCAGCATTTT
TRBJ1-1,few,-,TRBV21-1,CASRRLKAQGTTEAFF,TGTGCCAGCAGACGTCTGAAAGCACAGGGGACCACTGAAGCTTTCTTT
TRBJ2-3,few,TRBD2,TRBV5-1,CASSLVGGGAADTQYF,TGCGCCAGCAGCTTGGTTGGCGGGGGGGCCGCAGATACGCAGTATTTT
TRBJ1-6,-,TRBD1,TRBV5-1,CASSPGTGESPLHF,TGCGCCAGCAGCCCCGGGACAGGAGAGTCACCCCTCCACTTT
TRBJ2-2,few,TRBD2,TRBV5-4,CASSSLLAGGPGGELFF,TGTGCCAGCAGCTCCTTGTTAGCGGGAGGGCCAGGCGGGGAGCTGTTTTTT
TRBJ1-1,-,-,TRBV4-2,CASSQDNEGVAFF,TGTGCCAGCAGCCAAGATAACGAGGGAGTAGCTTTCTTT
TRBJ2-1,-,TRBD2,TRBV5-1,CASSLEGSGRSLYNEQFF,TGCGCCAGCAGCTTGGAAGGTAGCGGGAGGTCCCTCTACAATGAGCAGTTCTTC
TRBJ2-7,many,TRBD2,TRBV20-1,CSARVAGVRVYEQYF,TGCAGTGCTAGAGTAGCGGGGGTGCGCGTCTACGAGCAGTACTTC
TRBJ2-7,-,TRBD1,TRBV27,CASTPSGGDLPYEQYF,TGTGCCAGCACCCCCTCAGGGGGTGATCTTCCCTACGAGCAGTACTTC
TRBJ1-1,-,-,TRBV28,CASSLSQGRRTEAFF,TGTGCCAGCAGTTTAAGTCAGGGGCGTCGAACTGAAGCTTTCTTT
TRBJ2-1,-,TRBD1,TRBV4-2,CASSRQGNNEQFF,TGTGCCAGCAGCAGACAGGGAAACAATGAGCAGTTCTTC
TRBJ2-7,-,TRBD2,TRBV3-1,CASSQPRGGLKYEQYF,TGTGCCAGCAGCCAACCACGGGGGGGACTGAAATACGAGCAGTACTTC
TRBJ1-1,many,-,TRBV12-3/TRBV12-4,CASSLAPGHTEAFF,TGTGCCAGCAGTTTAGCTCCGGGCCATACTGAAGCTTTCTTT
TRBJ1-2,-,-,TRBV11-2,CASSLGRDGYTF,TGTGCCAGCAGCTTAGGCAGGGATGGCTACACCTTC
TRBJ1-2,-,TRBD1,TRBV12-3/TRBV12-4,CASRVGQGTYGYTF,TGTGCCAGCAGAGTGGGACAGGGGACCTATGGCTACACCTTC
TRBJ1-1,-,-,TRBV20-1,CSARVPGHWNTEAFF,TGCAGTGCTAGAGTCCCGGGACACTGGAACACTGAAGCTTTCTTT
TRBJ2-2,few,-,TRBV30,CAWSGGVGTGELFF,TGTGCCTGGAGTGGGGGGGTTGGCACCGGGGAGCTGTTTTTT
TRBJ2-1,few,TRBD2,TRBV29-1,CSVEGLAENNEQFF,TGCAGCGTGGAAGGACTAGCGGAAAACAATGAGCAGTTCTTC
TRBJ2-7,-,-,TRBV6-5,CASSSSNREQYF,TGTGCCAGCAGTTCCTCAAATCGCGAGCAGTACTTC
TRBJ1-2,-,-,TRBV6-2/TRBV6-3,CASSPRNRDNYGYTF,TGTGCCAGCAGTCCGAGAAACAGGGATAACTATGGCTACACCTTC
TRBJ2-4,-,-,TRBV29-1,CSVERSGTGIQYF,TGCAGCGTTGAAAGATCCGGGACCGGCATTCAGTACTTC
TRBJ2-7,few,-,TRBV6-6,CASSSTGPYEQYF,TGTGCCAGCAGTTCGACGGGCCCCTACGAGCAGTACTTC
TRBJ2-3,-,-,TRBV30,CAWSADTDTQYF,TGTGCCTGGAGTGCCGACACAGATACGCAGTATTTT